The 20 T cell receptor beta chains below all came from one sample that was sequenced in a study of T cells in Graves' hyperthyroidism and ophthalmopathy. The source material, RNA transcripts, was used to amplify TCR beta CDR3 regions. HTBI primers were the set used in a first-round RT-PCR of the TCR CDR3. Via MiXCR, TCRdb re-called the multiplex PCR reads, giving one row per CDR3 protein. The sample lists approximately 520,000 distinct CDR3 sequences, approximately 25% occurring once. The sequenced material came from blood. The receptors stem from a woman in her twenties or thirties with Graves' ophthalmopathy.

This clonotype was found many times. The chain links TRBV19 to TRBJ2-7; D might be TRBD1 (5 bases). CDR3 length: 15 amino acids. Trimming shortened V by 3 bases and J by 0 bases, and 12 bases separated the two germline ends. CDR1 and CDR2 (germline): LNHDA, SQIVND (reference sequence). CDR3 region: CASSISAGSSYEQYF. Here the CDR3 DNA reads TGTGCCAGTAGTATCTCGGCAGGGTCCTCCTACGAGCAGTACTTC.

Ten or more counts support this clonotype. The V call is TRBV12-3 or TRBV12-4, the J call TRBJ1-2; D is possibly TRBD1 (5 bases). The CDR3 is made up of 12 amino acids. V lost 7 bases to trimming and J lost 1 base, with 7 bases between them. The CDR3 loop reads CASTDNNYGYTF. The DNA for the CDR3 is TGTGCCAGCACGGACAATAACTATGGCTACACCTTC.

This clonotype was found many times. CDR3 bases: TGTGCCACAGATGGACAGTCCTACACTGAAGCTTTCTTT. It translates to CATDGQSYTEAFF. This rearrangement joins TRBV6-1 to TRBJ1-1; D may be TRBD1 (6 bases). The CDR3 totals 13 residues. Trimming stripped 10 bases from V and 3 bases from J, with 15 bases between. The germline V gene encodes CDR1 MNHNS and CDR2 SASEGT.

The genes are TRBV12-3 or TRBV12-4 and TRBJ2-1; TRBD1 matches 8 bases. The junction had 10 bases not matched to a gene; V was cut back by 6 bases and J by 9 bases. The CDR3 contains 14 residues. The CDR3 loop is CASRLQTQGGEQFF. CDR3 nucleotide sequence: TGTGCCAGCAGGCTACAAACACAGGGGGGTGAGCAGTTCTTC.

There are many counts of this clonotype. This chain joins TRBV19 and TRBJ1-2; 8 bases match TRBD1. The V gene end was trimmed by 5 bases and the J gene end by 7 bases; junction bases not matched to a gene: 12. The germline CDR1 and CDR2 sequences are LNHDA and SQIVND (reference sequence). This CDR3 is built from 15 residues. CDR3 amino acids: CASSYKDREWSGYTF. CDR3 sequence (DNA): TGTGCCAGTAGTTACAAGGACAGGGAGTGGAGTGGCTACACCTTC.

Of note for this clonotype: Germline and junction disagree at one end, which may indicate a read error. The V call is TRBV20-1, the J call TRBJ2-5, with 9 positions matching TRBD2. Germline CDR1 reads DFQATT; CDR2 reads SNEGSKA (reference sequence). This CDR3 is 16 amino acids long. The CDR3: CGASSGGGAWEETQYF. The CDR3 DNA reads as TGCGGTGCGAGTTCGGGCGGGGGGGCCTGGGAAGAGACCCAGTACTTC.

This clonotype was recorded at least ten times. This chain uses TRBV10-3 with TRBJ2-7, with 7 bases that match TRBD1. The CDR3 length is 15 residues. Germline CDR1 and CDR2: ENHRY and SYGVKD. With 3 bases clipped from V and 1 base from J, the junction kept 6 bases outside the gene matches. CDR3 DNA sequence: TGTGCCATCAGTGACACAGGGGCTAGGTCCTACGAGCAGTACTTC. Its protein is CAISDTGARSYEQYF.

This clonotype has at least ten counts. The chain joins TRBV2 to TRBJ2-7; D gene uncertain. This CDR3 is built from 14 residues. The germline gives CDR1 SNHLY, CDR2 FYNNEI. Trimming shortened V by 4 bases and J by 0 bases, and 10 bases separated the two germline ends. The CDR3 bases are TGTGCCAGCAGTGCAACCATCAACTCCTACGAGCAGTACTTC. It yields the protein CASSATINSYEQYF.

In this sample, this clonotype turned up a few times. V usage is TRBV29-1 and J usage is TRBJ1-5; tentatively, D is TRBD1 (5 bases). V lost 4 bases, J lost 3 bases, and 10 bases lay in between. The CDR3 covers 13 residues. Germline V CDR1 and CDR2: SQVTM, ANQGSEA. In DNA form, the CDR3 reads TGCAGCGTTGCAGAGGGACTCAATCAGCCCCAGCATTTT. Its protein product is CSVAEGLNQPQHF.

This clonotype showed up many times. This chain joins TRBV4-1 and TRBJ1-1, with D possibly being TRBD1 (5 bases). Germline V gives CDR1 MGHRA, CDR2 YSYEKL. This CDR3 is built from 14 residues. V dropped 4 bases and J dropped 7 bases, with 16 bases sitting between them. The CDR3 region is CASSRVGTEGEAFF. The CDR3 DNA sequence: TGCGCCAGCAGCCGAGTTGGGACGGAAGGTGAAGCTTTCTTT.

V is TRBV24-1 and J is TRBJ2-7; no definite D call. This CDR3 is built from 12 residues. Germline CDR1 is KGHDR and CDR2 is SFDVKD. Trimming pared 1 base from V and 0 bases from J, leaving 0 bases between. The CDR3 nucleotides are TGTGCCACCAGTGATTTCTCCTACGAGCAGTACTTC. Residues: CATSDFSYEQYF.

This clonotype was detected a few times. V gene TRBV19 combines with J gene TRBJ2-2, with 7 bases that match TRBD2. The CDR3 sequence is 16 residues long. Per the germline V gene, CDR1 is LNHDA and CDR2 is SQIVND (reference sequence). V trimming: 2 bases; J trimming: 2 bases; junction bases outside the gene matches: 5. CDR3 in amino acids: CASSIRRGSNTGELFF. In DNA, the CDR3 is TGTGCCAGTAGTATACGGCGGGGGAGTAACACCGGGGAGCTGTTTTTT.

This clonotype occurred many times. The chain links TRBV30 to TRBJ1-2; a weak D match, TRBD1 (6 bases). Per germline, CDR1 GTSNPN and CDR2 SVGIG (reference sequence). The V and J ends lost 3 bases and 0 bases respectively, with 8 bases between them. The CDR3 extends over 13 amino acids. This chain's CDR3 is CAWSGQSNYGYTF. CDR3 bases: TGTGCCTGGAGCGGACAGTCTAACTATGGCTACACCTTC.

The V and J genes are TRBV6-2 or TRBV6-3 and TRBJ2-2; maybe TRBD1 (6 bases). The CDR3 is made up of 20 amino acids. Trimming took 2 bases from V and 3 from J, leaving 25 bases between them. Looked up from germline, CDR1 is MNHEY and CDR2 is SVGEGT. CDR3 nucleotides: TGTGCCAGCAGTTACAAGAAAGGAGCAGGGGCGCTTGGTGACACCGGGGAGCTGTTTTTT. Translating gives CASSYKKGAGALGDTGELFF.

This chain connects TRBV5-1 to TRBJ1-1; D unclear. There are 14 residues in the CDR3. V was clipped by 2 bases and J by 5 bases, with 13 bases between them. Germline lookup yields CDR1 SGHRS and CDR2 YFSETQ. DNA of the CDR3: TGCGCCAGCAGCTTCGCGGGGTATGGGACTGAAGCTTTCTTT. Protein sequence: CASSFAGYGTEAFF.

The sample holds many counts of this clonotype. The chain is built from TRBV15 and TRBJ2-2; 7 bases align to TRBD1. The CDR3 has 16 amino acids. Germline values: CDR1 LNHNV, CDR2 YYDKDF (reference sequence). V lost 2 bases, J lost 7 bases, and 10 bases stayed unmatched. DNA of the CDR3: TGTGCCACCAGCAGAACAGGGGATCCAGATGGCGGGGAGCTGTTTTTT. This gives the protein CATSRTGDPDGGELFF.

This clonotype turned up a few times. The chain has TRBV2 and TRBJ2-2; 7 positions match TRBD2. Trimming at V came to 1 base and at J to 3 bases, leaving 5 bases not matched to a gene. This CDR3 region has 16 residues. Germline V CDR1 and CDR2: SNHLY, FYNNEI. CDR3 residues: CASSEGSGVYTGELFF. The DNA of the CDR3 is TGTGCCAGCAGTGAAGGCAGCGGGGTTTACACCGGGGAGCTGTTTTTT.

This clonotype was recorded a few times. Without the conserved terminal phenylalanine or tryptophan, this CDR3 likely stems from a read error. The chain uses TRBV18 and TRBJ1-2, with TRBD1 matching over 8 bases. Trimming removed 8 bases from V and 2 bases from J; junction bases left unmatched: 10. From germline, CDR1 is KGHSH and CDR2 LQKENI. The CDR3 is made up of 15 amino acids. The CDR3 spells CASTTQGEANYGYTL. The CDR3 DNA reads TGTGCCAGCACAACACAGGGGGAGGCCAACTATGGCTACACCCTC.

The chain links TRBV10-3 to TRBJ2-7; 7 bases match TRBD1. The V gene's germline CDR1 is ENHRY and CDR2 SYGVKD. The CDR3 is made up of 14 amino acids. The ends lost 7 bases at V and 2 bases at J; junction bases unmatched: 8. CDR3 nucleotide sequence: TGTGCCATCAACCCTGGGCAGGGGGCCTACGAGCAGTACTTC. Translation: CAINPGQGAYEQYF.

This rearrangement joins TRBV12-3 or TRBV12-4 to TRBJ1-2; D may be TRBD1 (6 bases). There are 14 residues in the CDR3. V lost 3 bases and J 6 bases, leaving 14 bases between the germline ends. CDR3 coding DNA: TGTGCCAGCAGTTTGGGGCAGGGGCTCGATGGCTACACCTTC. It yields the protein CASSLGQGLDGYTF.